Presented here are 20 T cell receptor beta chains from one specimen sequenced in a study of shared clonotypes between healthy human individuals. The repertoire was sequenced with immunoSEQ multiplex PCR; TCRdb's copy has only in-frame clones and lacks some. Of about 1.5 million clones in the sample, around 95% were seen once. The sample was naive CD4+ T cells sorted from blood. The subset was: CD45RA+ positively selected. The receptors were gathered from a man younger than 45 in good health.

V and J are TRBV7-2 and TRBJ2-7, with D tentatively TRBD1 (5 bases). Between the trimmed V and J ends, which lost 5 bases and 7 bases, there was a span of 15 bases. In germline, CDR1 is SGHTA, CDR2 FQGNSA. The CDR3 is 13 residues long. CDR3: CASSPRTKGEQYF. The CDR3 bases are TGTGCCAGCAGCCCGCGGACAAAAGGGGAGCAGTACTTC. Together with reference TRBV7-2 and TRBJ2-7, the CDR3 gives the full variable domain: GAGVSQSPSNKVTEKGKDVELRCDPISGHTALYWYRQSLGQGLEFLIYFQGNSAPDKSGLPSDRFSAERTGGSVSTLTIQRTQQEDSAVYLCASSPRTKGEQYFGPGTRLTVT.

This clone was detected once. V usage is TRBV19 and J usage is TRBJ1-5, with a weak D call TRBD1 (6 bases). Looked up from germline, CDR1 is LNHDA and CDR2 is SQIVND (reference sequence). V lost 3 bases, J lost 4 bases, and 13 bases lay in between. This CDR3 has 15 amino acids. CDR3 sequence: CASSIAGTQNQPQHF. The CDR3 region has the DNA TGTGCCAGTAGTATCGCCGGGACACAGAATCAGCCCCAGCATTTT.

The chain carries TRBV19 and TRBJ2-7; D remains ambiguous. V was trimmed by 9 bases and J by 2 bases, leaving 17 bases between them. From germline, CDR1 is LNHDA and CDR2 SQIVND (reference sequence). The CDR3 is made up of 14 amino acids. CDR3 in amino acids: CARRSCVTPYEQYF. The CDR3, as DNA: TGTGCCAGACGGTCGTGCGTCACACCCTACGAGCAGTACTTC.

This clone has just one count. V gene TRBV28 combines with J gene TRBJ2-7, with 9 bases fitting TRBD1. The CDR3 length is 18 residues. The junction had 14 bases not matched to a gene; V was cut back by 3 bases and J by 2 bases. CDR1 and CDR2 (germline): MDHEN, SYDVKM. CDR3: CASSFIQGQGVSTYEQYF. CDR3 bases: TGTGCCAGCAGTTTCATCCAGGGACAGGGAGTATCAACCTACGAGCAGTACTTC.

The chain carries TRBV4-1 and TRBJ2-1; possible D gene TRBD2, 6 bases. The germline gives CDR1 MGHRA, CDR2 YSYEKL. The germline V and J ends were trimmed by 1 base and 4 bases, with 11 bases remaining between them. The CDR3 has 15 residues. The CDR3 sequence is CASSQGAEGYNEQFF. In nucleotides, the CDR3 is TGCGCCAGCAGCCAAGGGGCGGAGGGATACAATGAGCAGTTCTTC.

V usage is TRBV6-5 and J usage is TRBJ1-2; 9 bases map to TRBD1. CDR1 is MNHEY, CDR2 SVGAGI, per germline. Trimming cost V 6 bases and J 2 bases; bases outside gene matches: 4. The CDR3 totals 14 residues. The CDR3, as DNA: TGTGCCAGCAGCTTTGACAGGGGGAACTATGGCTACACCTTC. Translating gives CASSFDRGNYGYTF.

Notes on this clone: One end of the junction varies from germline; a read error may be responsible. DNA for the CDR3: TGTGCTAGCAGCTTAGGTCGGCGCCGGGACAGGGGGCGGGAGACCCAGTACTTC. Its protein is CASSLGRRRDRGRETQYF. The chain joins TRBV7-7 to TRBJ2-5; 12 bases fit TRBD1. The CDR3 runs to 18 residues. Germline values: CDR1 SSHAT, CDR2 FNYEAQ (reference sequence). The variable domain in full, with the rest retrieved from reference TRBV7-7 and TRBJ2-5, is GAGVSQSPRYKVTKRGQDVTLRCDPISSHATLYWYQQALGQGPEFLTYFNYEAQPDKSGLPSDRFSAERPEGSISTLTIQRTEQRDSAMYRCASSLGRRRDRGRETQYFGPGTRLLVL.

This clone was recorded only once. V usage is TRBV18 and J usage is TRBJ2-5; D gene ambiguous. CDR1 KGHSH and CDR2 LQKENI come from the germline V gene. This CDR3 is 14 amino acids long. The V gene lost 2 bases and the J gene lost 5 bases, with 12 bases spanning the gap. The CDR3 loop is CASSPLTPRETQYF. DNA of the CDR3: TGTGCCAGCTCACCATTGACTCCACGGGAGACCCAGTACTTC.

The chain joins TRBV7-2 to TRBJ2-3; TRBD2 agrees at 7 bases. The CDR3 is 13 residues long. V lost 5 bases, J lost 6 bases, and 5 bases stayed unmatched. Germline V CDR1 and CDR2: SGHTA, FQGNSA. DNA for the CDR3: TGTGCCAGCAGCCGTGAACTAGCGGATACGCAGTATTTT. Encoded protein: CASSRELADTQYF.

This chain links TRBV7-8 with TRBJ1-3; D gene unclear. The CDR3 is 14 amino acids. Trimming removed 5 bases from V and 2 bases from J, with 10 bases in between. Germline V lookup: CDR1 SGHVS, CDR2 FQNEAQ. CDR3 bases: TGTGCCAGCAGCCAAGGGTTAGCTGGAAACACCATATATTTT. Amino acid sequence: CASSQGLAGNTIYF.

The rearrangement joins TRBV18 to TRBJ1-1; no definite D call. This CDR3 has 14 amino acids. With 0 bases removed from V and 0 bases from J, the gap between germline ends came to 5 bases. The germline gives CDR1 KGHSH, CDR2 LQKENI. CDR3 sequence (DNA): TGTGCCAGCTCACCACCGAGGATGAACACTGAAGCTTTCTTT. The encoded protein is CASSPPRMNTEAFF.

This sequence joins TRBV7-2 and TRBJ2-3; D ambiguous. Germline loops: CDR1 SGHTA, CDR2 FQGNSA. CDR3 size: 11 residues. The V end was cut by 4 bases, the J end by 7 bases, with 6 bases between. CDR3 nucleotides: TGTGCCAGCAGCTCAGATCATACGCAGTATTTT. This codes for CASSSDHTQYF.

A single count supports this clone. This sequence joins TRBV10-3 and TRBJ2-7; the match to TRBD2 covers 13 bases. The germline gives CDR1 ENHRY, CDR2 SYGVKD. The J segment lost 6 bases and the V segment lost 4 bases, leaving 6 bases of the junction unmatched. This CDR3 region has 15 residues. The CDR3: CAISGPTSGRGEQYF. The CDR3 DNA reads as TGTGCCATCAGTGGCCCCACTAGCGGGAGGGGCGAGCAGTACTTC.

The count of this clone is one. The V gene is TRBV28, the J gene TRBJ2-1; no reliable D call. Per the germline V gene, CDR1 is MDHEN and CDR2 is SYDVKM. Trimming took 7 bases from V and 5 from J, leaving 12 bases between them. The CDR3 is 13 residues long. For the CDR3, the DNA is TGTGCCAGCAACTTCCAGGCGGACAATGAGCAGTTCTTC. This translates into CASNFQADNEQFF.

The V gene is TRBV5-1, the J gene TRBJ2-5, with D unclear. The CDR3 has 13 residues. Germline assignment: CDR1 SGHRS and CDR2 YFSETQ. The V end lost 4 bases, the J end lost 0 bases, and 7 bases lay between the germline ends. CDR3 protein: CASSTGYQETQYF. The CDR3, as DNA: TGCGCCAGCAGCACCGGGTACCAAGAGACCCAGTACTTC.

The chain recombines TRBV6-1 with TRBJ1-5; unclear D gene. V lost 0 bases to trimming and J lost 4 bases, with 7 bases between them. This CDR3 region has 14 residues. Germline-derived CDR1 and CDR2 are MNHNS and SASEGT. The CDR3, as DNA: TGTGCCAGCAGTGAAGCCGTTACTAATCAGCCCCAGCATTTT. Protein product: CASSEAVTNQPQHF.

V and J are TRBV5-1 and TRBJ2-5; the D gene is possibly TRBD1 (6 bases). Trimming removed 5 bases at V and 5 bases at J, with 10 bases between. The CDR3 runs to 12 residues. CDR1 SGHRS and CDR2 YFSETQ come from the germline V gene. The CDR3 DNA reads TGCGCCAGCAGTCACAGGGACGAGACCCAGTACTTC. Amino acid sequence: CASSHRDETQYF.

The DNA of the CDR3 is TGTGCCATCGGTCGGGGACTAGCGGGCTACGAGCAGTACTTC. Protein: CAIGRGLAGYEQYF. The chain links TRBV10-3 to TRBJ2-7; 12 bases line up with TRBD2. CDR3 length equals 14 residues. V dropped 8 bases and J dropped 3; count of bases not matched to a gene: 5. The germline V gene has CDR1 ENHRY and CDR2 SYGVKD.

The chain carries TRBV7-6 and TRBJ2-4, with 7 bases matching TRBD2. CDR1 and CDR2 from the germline V gene are SGHVS and FNYEAQ. CDR3 size: 16 residues. J gave up 0 bases and V 3 bases, and 5 bases lay outside the gene matches. This CDR3 reads CASSFGGSEAKNIQYF. In nucleotides, the CDR3 is TGTGCCAGCAGCTTTGGCGGGAGCGAAGCCAAAAACATTCAGTACTTC. Full variable domain (remainder filled in from reference TRBV7-6 and TRBJ2-4): GAGVSQSPRYKVTKRGQDVALRCDPISGHVSLYWYRQALGQGPEFLTYFNYEAQQDKSGLPNDRFSAERPEGSISTLTIQRTEQRDSAMYRCASSFGGSEAKNIQYFGAGTRLSVL.

As for this clone: Other DNA sequences from this sample encode an identical CDR3 as well. The rearrangement links TRBV5-1 to TRBJ2-7; D is ambiguous. Germline CDR1 reads SGHRS; CDR2 reads YFSETQ. This CDR3 has 11 amino acids. V was cut by 2 bases and J by 5 bases, with 5 bases left in between. The CDR3 nucleotides are TGCGCCAGCAGCTTACGGGACGAGCAGTACTTC. It specifies CASSLRDEQYF.